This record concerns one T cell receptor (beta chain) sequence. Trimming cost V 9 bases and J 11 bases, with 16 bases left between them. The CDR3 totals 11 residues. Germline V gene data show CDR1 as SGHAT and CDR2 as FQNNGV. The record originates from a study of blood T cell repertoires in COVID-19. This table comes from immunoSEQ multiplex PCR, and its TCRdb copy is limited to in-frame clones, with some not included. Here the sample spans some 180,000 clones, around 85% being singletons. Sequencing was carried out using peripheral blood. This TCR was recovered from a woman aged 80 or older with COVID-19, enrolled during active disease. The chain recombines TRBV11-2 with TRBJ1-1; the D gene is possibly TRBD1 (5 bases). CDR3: CASAKGVEAFF. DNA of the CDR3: TGTGCCAGTGCGAAAGGGGTCGAGGCTTTCTTT.